The T cell receptor beta chain described here comes from a study of cytomegalovirus exposure and HLA in healthy donors. Notes on the study in general: In the analysis, some V segments, TRBV6-2 and TRBV6-3 included, were excluded as indistinguishable.

The PCR employed 60 Vbeta primers together with 13 Jbeta primers. Using immunoSEQ multiplex PCR, the repertoire was profiled, and TCRdb retains in-frame clones only, with some absent. This sample has 150,000 to 200,000 clones, with roughly 79% found just once. Trimming took 1 base from V and 5 from J; bases not matched to a gene: 18. The CDR3 is made up of 19 amino acids. Per the germline V gene, CDR1 is MNHNS and CDR2 is SASEGT. In regard to this clone: What it recognizes is unknown.

The specimen was PBMCs. V gene TRBV6-1 combines with J gene TRBJ2-5, with TRBD2 matching 8 bases. This receptor was identified in a man in his late teens or twenties in good health and CMV-seropositive. The CDR3 spells CASSEGGRLAVGLSETQYF. The CDR3 DNA reads TGTGCCAGCAGTGAAGGCGGGAGGCTTGCAGTGGGGTTATCGGAGACCCAGTACTTC.